The 30 T cell receptor beta chains in this list originate from one sample, sequenced in a study of shared clonotypes between healthy human individuals (dated by TCRdb to the early 2020s). Library preparation was by the immunoSEQ multiplex PCR assay. TCRdb provides this immuneACCESS table in a form limited to in-frame rearrangements. Some clones are lacking; in checked studies, under half of them reflect an unresolved V gene, and why the rest are absent is not known. The sample table shows under 2.5 million clones, and approximately 90% are seen once. About 0.36% of the sample is taken by the ten largest. The sample was naive CD4+ T cells from PBMCs. Per the publication, the cell subset or site label means: CD45RA+ positively selected. Receptors were obtained from a man aged 18 to 30 in good health. Some clones in this sample may be carry-over from other donors' samples.

The rearrangement links TRBV6-6 to TRBJ1-1; no reliable D call. The CDR3 spans 13 residues. V was pared by 4 bases and J by 2 bases, with 8 bases between. Germline V gene data show CDR1 as MNHNY and CDR2 as SVGAGI (reference sequence). In DNA form, the CDR3 reads TGTGCCAGCAGTTCCCGACCAAACACTGAAGCTTTCTTT. Translation: CASSSRPNTEAFF.

The chain combines TRBV6-1 with TRBJ1-3, with TRBD1 matching over 8 bases. Germline CDR1 reads MNHNS; CDR2 reads SASEGT. Trimming removed 9 bases from V and 7 bases from J; junction bases left unmatched: 5. The CDR3 totals 12 residues. This CDR3 reads CASWDRSNTIYF. CDR3 bases: TGTGCCAGTTGGGACAGGTCCAACACCATATATTTT.

A remark on this clone: Other DNA sequences in the same sample also yield this CDR3. The chain has TRBV7-2 and TRBJ1-2, with D unclear. V was trimmed by 5 bases and J by 2 bases, leaving 6 bases between them. Germline V gives CDR1 SGHTA, CDR2 FQGNSA. The CDR3 spans 12 residues. The CDR3 loop is CASSLVNYGYTF. CDR3 bases: TGTGCCAGCAGCCTGGTAAACTATGGCTACACCTTC.

In its sample, this clone was seen once. This chain joins TRBV10-3 and TRBJ1-2; 8 nucleotides line up with TRBD1. V was pared by 11 bases and J by 8 bases, with 16 bases of the junction left unmatched. The CDR3 covers 14 residues. The germline V gene encodes CDR1 ENHRY and CDR2 SYGVKD. CDR3: CAFSDREGNSGYTF. The DNA for the CDR3 is TGTGCCTTCTCGGACAGGGAGGGGAATAGCGGCTACACCTTC.

This chain links TRBV19 with TRBJ1-3; D gene unclear. Germline V gene lookup returns CDR1 LNHDA and CDR2 SQIVND (reference sequence). Trimming cost V 1 base and J 0 bases, with 7 bases left between them. The CDR3 is 15 amino acids. CDR3 bases: TGTGCCAGTAGTATAGCAGGAAACTCTGGAAACACCATATATTTT. Its translation: CASSIAGNSGNTIYF. The whole variable domain, filled in from reference TRBV19 and TRBJ1-3, reads DGGITQSPKYLFRKEGQNVTLSCEQNLNHDAMYWYRQDPGQGLRLIYYSQIVNDFQKGDIAEGYSVSREKKESFPLTVTSAQKNPTAFYLCASSIAGNSGNTIYFGEGSWLTVV.

The chain uses TRBV6-4 and TRBJ1-1; D remains ambiguous. The germline V and J ends were trimmed by 6 bases and 2 bases, with 16 bases remaining between them. CDR3 length equals 15 residues. Germline V lookup: CDR1 MRHNA, CDR2 SNTAGT. The CDR3 DNA follows: TGTGCCAGCAGGAAGGAGGCGGGATTTAACACTGAAGCTTTCTTT. Amino acids: CASRKEAGFNTEAFF.

Concerning this clone: This CDR3 is also generated by other DNA sequences in the sample. J is TRBJ1-2 and V is TRBV28; D possibly corresponds to TRBD1 (5 bases). The CDR3 loop spans 14 amino acids. Trimming took 5 bases from V and 2 from J, leaving 12 bases between them. Germline CDR1 is MDHEN and CDR2 is SYDVKM. The CDR3 protein is CASSLRGGNYGYTF. For the CDR3, the DNA is TGTGCCAGCAGTCTGCGGGGGGGAAACTATGGCTACACCTTC.

This clone showed up just once. The J gene is TRBJ2-7, the V gene TRBV28; 10 bases agree with TRBD1. The CDR3 extends over 14 amino acids. Germline V gives CDR1 MDHEN, CDR2 SYDVKM. Germline trimming cut 8 bases from V and 6 bases from J; bases unmatched to any gene: 10. The CDR3 is CASAPPGQGSEQYF. The CDR3 nucleotides read TGTGCCAGCGCTCCCCCGGGACAGGGGTCCGAGCAGTACTTC.

The J gene is TRBJ1-1, the V gene TRBV28; 8 bases are a match to TRBD1. CDR1 is MDHEN and CDR2 is SYDVKM in the germline V gene. The length of the CDR3 is 15 residues. The V segment lost 6 bases and the J segment 6 bases; nucleotides outside the gene matches: 12. CDR3 nucleotides: TGTGCCAGCAGACCAGCGGACAGGGAGTTTCCTGAAGCTTTCTTT. Translation gives CASRPADREFPEAFF. Combining the CDR3 with reference TRBV28 and TRBJ1-1 gives the whole variable domain DVKVTQSSRYLVKRTGEKVFLECVQDMDHENMFWYRQDPGLGLRLIYFSYDVKMKEKGDIPEGYSVSREKKERFSLILESASTNQTSMYLCASRPADREFPEAFFGQGTRLTVV.

V usage is TRBV5-4 and J usage is TRBJ1-2, with D uncertain. This CDR3 is 14 amino acids long. Trimming left V 0 bases short and J 8 bases short, with 14 bases between. Germline CDR1 reads SGHNT; CDR2 reads YYREEE (reference sequence). The CDR3 region is CASSLAGPGSGYTF. DNA for the CDR3: TGTGCCAGCAGCTTGGCCGGTCCGGGAAGCGGCTACACCTTC.

The chain employs TRBV6-6 and TRBJ1-1; 10 bases align to TRBD1. The trim removed 6 bases at V and 2 bases at J, leaving 9 bases unmatched. CDR1 MNHNY and CDR2 SVGAGI come from the germline V gene (reference sequence). This CDR3 has 16 residues. DNA for the CDR3: TGTGCCAGCAGGGACCGACAGGGGGCGGGAAACACTGAAGCTTTCTTT. This sequence encodes CASRDRQGAGNTEAFF.

CDR3 sequence: CASRGQGLYEQYF. CDR3 nucleotides: TGCGCCAGCAGAGGACAGGGCCTCTACGAGCAGTACTTC. The chain has TRBV5-1 and TRBJ2-5; 8 positions agree with TRBD1. The J call is doubtful: the DNA matches TRBJ2-7 better. Germline V gives CDR1 SGHRS, CDR2 YFSETQ. The CDR3 runs to 13 residues.

The chain recombines TRBV11-1 with TRBJ2-2; 8 nucleotides agree with TRBD2. There are 14 residues in the CDR3. After removal of 8 bases from V and 7 bases from J, the junction contained 9 bases not matched to a gene. Germline CDR1 SGHAT, CDR2 FQDESV (reference sequence). CDR3 in amino acids: CASGTSSGRGELFF. Written as DNA, the CDR3 is TGTGCCAGCGGGACTAGTAGTGGGCGCGGGGAGCTGTTTTTT. The full variable domain, with the rest looked up from reference TRBV11-1 and TRBJ2-2, is EAEVAQSPRYKITEKSQAVAFWCDPISGHATLYWYRQILGQGPELLVQFQDESVVDDSQLPKDRFSAERLKGVDSTLKIQPAELGDSAMYLCASGTSSGRGELFFGEGSRLTVL.

This sequence joins TRBV5-1 and TRBJ1-5, with TRBD1 matching 7 bases. Germline V gene data show CDR1 as SGHRS and CDR2 as YFSETQ. This CDR3 has 13 residues. V lost 4 bases and J lost 3; bases outside the gene matches: 1. CDR3 loop: CASSTGVNQPQHF. The CDR3 coding sequence is TGCGCCAGCAGCACAGGGGTCAATCAGCCCCAGCATTTT.

The chain carries TRBV5-1 and TRBJ2-1; D possibly corresponds to TRBD2 (5 bases). The CDR3 contains 13 residues. Germline V gives CDR1 SGHRS, CDR2 YFSETQ. V was clipped by 6 bases and J by 10 bases, with 17 bases between them. In DNA, the CDR3 is TGCGCCAGCAAGGCCCGGGGAGATTCGGAGCAGTTCTTC. Its protein is CASKARGDSEQFF.

This clone occurred once. The V gene is TRBV9, the J gene TRBJ2-5; TRBD2 matches 11 bases. Germline values: CDR1 SGDLS, CDR2 YYNGEE. V dropped 1 base and J dropped 6; count of bases not matched to a gene: 11. CDR3 length: 17 amino acids. The DNA of the CDR3 is TGTGCCAGCAGCGTAACTAGCGGGAGTGCAGGGGGAAAGACCCAGTACTTC. This encodes CASSVTSGSAGGKTQYF.

The rearrangement uses TRBV2 and TRBJ2-7; D is perhaps TRBD1 (5 bases). V gave up 4 bases and J gave up 3 bases, with 13 bases separating them. Germline CDR1 reads SNHLY; CDR2 reads FYNNEI. The CDR3 is 14 amino acids. The DNA for the CDR3 is TGTGCCAGCAGTGTGATCAGGGCAGGCTACGAGCAGTACTTC. It codes for CASSVIRAGYEQYF.

The rearrangement links TRBV2 to TRBJ1-5, with D possibly matching TRBD1 (5 bases). V shed 4 bases and J shed 1 base, with 11 bases lying between them. CDR1 is SNHLY and CDR2 is FYNNEI in the germline V gene. The CDR3 contains 15 residues. In nucleotides, the CDR3 is TGTGCCAGCAGTGCCGATGGGGCAAGCAATCAGCCCCAGCATTTT. Amino acid sequence: CASSADGASNQPQHF.

V usage is TRBV9 and J usage is TRBJ2-3; 10 bases align to TRBD2. Germline V gene lookup returns CDR1 SGDLS and CDR2 YYNGEE. The CDR3 runs to 16 residues. J lost 4 bases, V lost 4 bases, and 9 bases had no gene match. CDR3 nucleotide sequence: TGTGCCAGCAGCCATTCGACTAGCGGGTTCCCAGATACGCAGTATTTT. The encoded protein is CASSHSTSGFPDTQYF. The full variable domain, with the rest looked up from reference TRBV9 and TRBJ2-3, is DSGVTQTPKHLITATGQRVTLRCSPRSGDLSVYWYQQSLDQGLQFLIQYYNGEERAKGNILERFSAQQFPDLHSELNLSSLELGDSALYFCASSHSTSGFPDTQYFGPGTRLTVL.

This clone was picked up one time. This chain uses TRBV28 with TRBJ2-7; 8 bases are a match to TRBD2. Trimming removed 7 bases from V and 0 bases from J; junction bases left unmatched: 8. The CDR3 is 15 residues long. In germline, CDR1 is MDHEN, CDR2 SYDVKM. DNA of the CDR3: TGTGCCAGCACCTCGGGGGGGCCTAGCTCCTACGAGCAGTACTTC. Translation gives CASTSGGPSSYEQYF. Full variable domain (missing parts from reference TRBV28 and TRBJ2-7): DVKVTQSSRYLVKRTGEKVFLECVQDMDHENMFWYRQDPGLGLRLIYFSYDVKMKEKGDIPEGYSVSREKKERFSLILESASTNQTSMYLCASTSGGPSSYEQYFGPGTRLTVT.

With regard to this clone: The same CDR3 can be traced to other DNA sequences in this sample. The chain couples TRBV5-4 to TRBJ2-3; D is unclear. CDR1 is SGHNT and CDR2 is YYREEE in the germline V gene (reference sequence). Trimming left V 0 bases short and J 3 bases short, with 11 bases between. This CDR3 is built from 15 residues. The CDR3 nucleotides read TGTGCCAGCAGCTTGGCCAGTGGCAGTACAGATACGCAGTATTTT. Translating gives CASSLASGSTDTQYF.

The V call is TRBV5-1, the J call TRBJ2-7; possibly TRBD2 for D (5 bases). V lost 5 bases to trimming and J lost 2 bases, with 11 bases between them. The V gene's germline CDR1 is SGHRS and CDR2 YFSETQ. This CDR3 has 13 residues. In DNA, the CDR3 is TGCGCCAGCAGTGAGGGCACCACCTACGAGCAGTACTTC. Amino acid sequence: CASSEGTTYEQYF.

This chain links TRBV29-1 with TRBJ2-5, with 10 bases aligning to TRBD2. Per germline, CDR1 SQVTM and CDR2 ANQGSEA. The CDR3 sequence is 13 residues long. The trim removed 7 bases at V and 5 bases at J, leaving 7 bases unmatched. This CDR3 is CSARGLAVETQYF. The CDR3 region has the DNA TGCAGCGCCCGAGGACTAGCGGTTGAGACCCAGTACTTC.

A remark on this clone: Within the sample, other DNA sequences also encode this same CDR3. The chain links TRBV7-8 to TRBJ2-7, with 10 bases lining up with TRBD2. Germline assignment: CDR1 SGHVS and CDR2 FQNEAQ. Germline trimming cut 5 bases from V and 2 bases from J; bases unmatched to any gene: 6. The CDR3 covers 15 residues. In DNA form, the CDR3 reads TGTGCCAGCAGCGGCAGACTAGCGGGCCCCTACGAGCAGTACTTC. It translates to CASSGRLAGPYEQYF.

This clone was detected only once. V usage is TRBV7-8 and J usage is TRBJ2-7; D may be TRBD1 or TRBD2 (5 bases each). This CDR3 is built from 18 residues. V lost 1 base and J 5 bases, leaving 24 bases between the germline ends. Germline V gene lookup returns CDR1 SGHVS and CDR2 FQNEAQ. The CDR3 nucleotides read TGTGCCAGCAGCTTAGTTGGTATATGGGCAGGGACCCCGGACGAGCAGTACTTC. It encodes CASSLVGIWAGTPDEQYF.

This chain links TRBV6-1 with TRBJ1-2; 7 positions match TRBD1. This CDR3 region has 13 residues. The V and J ends lost 7 bases and 7 bases, in that order; junction bases with no gene match: 9. Germline V gene sequence: CDR1 MNHNS, CDR2 SASEGT. The CDR3 DNA follows: TGTGCCAGCAAGACTGGGACAGTGGTTGGCTACACCTTC. As protein: CASKTGTVVGYTF.

Here the CDR3 DNA reads TGTGCCAGCAGCTGGGGGAGCGGCACAGATACGCAGTATTTT. Its translation: CASSWGSGTDTQYF. V usage is TRBV28 and J usage is TRBJ2-3; D might be TRBD1 or TRBD2, each matching 5 bases. V lost 6 bases and J 1 base, leaving 11 bases between the germline ends. The germline CDR1 and CDR2 sequences are MDHEN and SYDVKM. The CDR3 spans 14 residues.

V is TRBV28 and J is TRBJ2-3, with D maybe TRBD1 (6 bases). The V gene lost 4 bases and the J gene lost 1 base, with 12 bases spanning the gap. Germline lookup yields CDR1 MDHEN and CDR2 SYDVKM. The CDR3 covers 15 residues. The CDR3 here is CASSSSGVGTDTQYF. The CDR3 bases are TGTGCCAGCAGTTCCTCAGGGGTCGGCACAGATACGCAGTATTTT.

V and J are TRBV7-3 and TRBJ2-1; 8 bases align to TRBD1. This CDR3 contains 14 residues. Germline CDR1 is SGHTA and CDR2 is FQGTGA. V shed 5 bases and J 7 bases; nucleotides not matched to a gene: 7. CDR3 loop: CASSPGQGWNEQFF. CDR3 bases: TGTGCCAGCAGCCCCGGACAGGGATGGAATGAGCAGTTCTTC.

CDR3 coding DNA: TGTGCCAGCAGCTTGAGTGGGGGTGCGGGCACTGAAGCTTTCTTT. This encodes CASSLSGGAGTEAFF. The rearrangement links TRBV7-9 to TRBJ1-1, with D possibly being TRBD1 (5 bases). Trimming removed 3 bases at V and 4 bases at J, with 15 bases between. CDR1 and CDR2 (germline): SEHNR, FQNEAQ (reference sequence). The CDR3 runs to 15 residues. The whole variable domain, filled in from reference TRBV7-9 and TRBJ1-1, reads DTGVSQNPRHKITKRGQNVTFRCDPISEHNRLYWYRQTLGQGPEFLTYFQNEAQLEKSRLLSDRFSAERPKGSFSTLEIQRTEQGDSAMYLCASSLSGGAGTEAFFGQGTRLTVV.